These T cell receptor beta chains were read from a single sample in a study of shared clonotypes between healthy human individuals. TCRdb's copy holds only in-frame clones and misses some; the assay was immunoSEQ multiplex PCR. The table has some 2,400,000 clones, roughly 95% seen once. The source material was naive CD4+ T cells sorted from blood. Every receptor here comes from a man between 18 and 35 years old in good health. Both conserved end residues are part of each CDR3. D genes are given only for firm matches. Size values are once, few and many counts, or a class for expanded clones, and some rows have none.

J	size	D	V	CDR3	DNA
TRBJ1-4	many	NA	TRBV7-2	CASSLDGEKLFF	TGTGCCAGCAGCTTAGATGGTGAAAAACTGTTTTTT
TRBJ2-2	NA	NA	TRBV10-3	CALRDSFTGELFF	TGTGCCCTACGGGACTCCTTTACCGGGGAGCTGTTTTTT
TRBJ2-2	NA	NA	TRBV9	CASSVGGSGLTGELFF	TGTGCCAGCAGCGTAGGGGGTAGCGGCTTGACCGGGGAGCTGTTTTTT
TRBJ1-5	NA	NA	TRBV23-1	CASSHQGGGIGNQPQHF	TGCGCCAGCAGTCACCAAGGGGGAGGAATTGGCAATCAGCCCCAGCATTTT
TRBJ1-1	NA	NA	TRBV11-2	CASSLRQNTEAFF	TGTGCCAGCAGCTTGAGACAGAACACTGAAGCTTTCTTT
TRBJ2-1	NA	NA	TRBV5-4	CASRPKDGEQFF	TGTGCCAGCAGACCAAAGGACGGTGAGCAGTTCTTC
TRBJ1-2	NA	NA	TRBV11-2	CASSLVRRDSRGYTF	TGTGCCAGCAGCTTAGTCCGCCGGGACTCCCGTGGCTACACCTTC
TRBJ2-5	once	NA	TRBV18	CASSDRRAQETQYF	TGTGCCAGCTCAGATCGTCGGGCACAAGAGACCCAGTACTTC
TRBJ1-2	NA	TRBD1	TRBV6-5	CASSYSRDRGGYTF	TGTGCCAGCAGTTACTCCCGGGACAGGGGTGGCTACACCTTC
TRBJ1-2	once	NA	TRBV6-5	CASSTGGIFTF	TGTGCCAGCAGTACCGGGGGTATATTCACCTTC
TRBJ1-6	NA	NA	TRBV6-1	CASSPGLLVLALHF	TGTGCCAGCAGTCCCGGACTATTAGTTTTGGCCCTCCACTTT
TRBJ1-5	once	NA	TRBV2	CASSPIGNSNQPQHF	TGTGCCAGCAGTCCGATAGGGAATAGCAATCAGCCCCAGCATTTT
TRBJ2-6	once	NA	TRBV5-1	CASSLAATSSGANVLTF	TGCGCCAGCAGCTTGGCCGCTACAAGCTCTGGGGCCAACGTCCTGACTTTC
TRBJ2-1	NA	TRBD2	TRBV30	CAWSVLGTSAYPRAYNEQFF	TGTGCCTGGAGTGTACTGGGGACTAGCGCTTACCCGCGCGCCTACAATGAGCAGTTCTTC
TRBJ2-1	NA	TRBD2	TRBV7-8	CASSLVGTSGTYNEQFF	TGTGCCAGCAGCTTAGTGGGGACTAGCGGGACCTACAATGAGCAGTTCTTC
TRBJ1-3	NA	NA	TRBV18	CASSPPSKNTIYF	TGTGCCAGCTCACCACCAAGTAAAAACACCATATATTTT
TRBJ1-3	NA	NA	TRBV5-1	CASSLGQTGNTIYF	TGCGCCAGCAGCTTGGGTCAAACCGGAAACACCATATATTTT
TRBJ1-4	NA	NA	TRBV2	CASMRASTNEKLFF	TGTGCCAGCATGAGGGCCTCAACTAATGAAAAACTGTTTTTT
TRBJ1-6	NA	NA	TRBV18	CASSPWTANSPLHF	TGTGCCAGCTCACCCTGGACAGCGAATTCACCCCTCCACTTT
TRBJ2-3	once	NA	TRBV20-1	CSAGNTDTQYF	TGCAGTGCTGGAAACACAGATACGCAGTATTTT
TRBJ1-2	NA	NA	TRBV7-8	CASTKGKTPKSNTPNYGYTF	TGTGCCAGCACCAAGGGAAAAACCCCAAAAAGTAACACTCCTAACTATGGCTACACCTTC
TRBJ2-7	NA	TRBD1	TRBV25-1	CASAPTGTGTHEQYF	TGTGCCAGCGCCCCGACCGGGACAGGTACGCACGAGCAGTACTTC
TRBJ2-5	NA	NA	TRBV30	CAWSVVLASAAVGETQYF	TGTGCCTGGAGTGTGGTCCTTGCGTCGGCCGCAGTGGGAGAGACCCAGTACTTC
TRBJ2-5	NA	NA	TRBV6-5	CASSRTLYQETQYF	TGTGCCAGCAGTAGGACACTGTACCAAGAGACCCAGTACTTC
TRBJ1-2	few	TRBD1	TRBV18	CASSDGQDYGYTF	TGTGCCAGCTCAGACGGACAGGACTATGGCTACACCTTC
TRBJ1-1	NA	NA	TRBV6-5	CASSAPRIGDTEAFF	TGTGCCAGCAGTGCCCCTAGAATAGGGGACACTGAAGCTTTCTTT
TRBJ1-3	NA	NA	TRBV19	CASSLIDSEGNTIYF	TGTGCCAGTAGTTTAATTGACAGCGAAGGAAACACCATATATTTT
TRBJ2-5	NA	NA	TRBV29-1	CSVGSILQETQYF	TGCAGCGTTGGAAGCATACTACAAGAGACCCAGTACTTC
TRBJ1-2	NA	NA	TRBV7-2	CASSLEGYGYTF	TGTGCCAGCAGCTTAGAGGGCTATGGCTACACCTTC
TRBJ2-4	NA	NA	TRBV5-4	CASSLDGGVAKNIQYF	TGTGCCAGCAGCTTGGACGGGGGAGTAGCCAAAAACATTCAGTACTTC
TRBJ2-5	NA	NA	TRBV6-5	CASSTSPTKETQYF	TGTGCCAGCAGTACATCCCCTACCAAAGAGACCCAGTACTTC
TRBJ2-7	NA	NA	TRBV9	CASSNELGEQYF	TGTGCCAGCAGCAACGAACTTGGCGAGCAGTACTTC
TRBJ1-1	NA	NA	TRBV13	CASSRPTILNTEAFF	TGTGCCAGCAGCCGCCCAACTATTTTGAACACTGAAGCTTTCTTT
TRBJ2-5	NA	TRBD2	TRBV19	CASRRLAGTQETQYF	TGTGCCAGTAGACGACTAGCGGGGACTCAAGAGACCCAGTACTTC
TRBJ2-5	NA	NA	TRBV9	CASPGPPYQETQYF	TGTGCCAGTCCGGGACCCCCGTACCAAGAGACCCAGTACTTC
TRBJ2-7	NA	TRBD2	TRBV7-2	CASSPIAGGAYEQYF	TGTGCCAGCAGCCCTATAGCGGGAGGCGCCTACGAGCAGTACTTC
TRBJ1-1	NA	NA	TRBV19	CASSTQGGNTEAFF	TGTGCCAGTAGTACTCAGGGAGGGAACACTGAAGCTTTCTTT
TRBJ1-1	NA	NA	TRBV18	CASSPGGGNTEAFF	TGTGCCAGCTCACCGGGCGGGGGGAACACTGAAGCTTTCTTT
TRBJ1-2	few	TRBD1	TRBV5-1	CASSLGGQVNYGYTF	TGCGCCAGCAGCTTGGGGGGACAGGTTAACTATGGCTACACCTTC
TRBJ2-3	once	TRBD2	TRBV7-2	CASSVGLEPDTQYF	TGTGCCAGCAGCGTGGGACTAGAACCAGATACGCAGTATTTT
TRBJ2-3	NA	NA	TRBV5-6	CASRAAGDQDTQYF	TGTGCCAGCAGGGCAGCAGGCGACCAAGATACGCAGTATTTT
TRBJ1-1	NA	NA	TRBV6-1	CASTHEDTNTEAFF	TGTGCCAGCACCCACGAGGATACGAACACTGAAGCTTTCTTT
TRBJ1-6	NA	NA	TRBV19	CASSIEDRNNSPLHF	TGTGCCAGTAGTATAGAAGACAGGAATAATTCACCCCTCCACTTT
TRBJ2-7	NA	TRBD1	TRBV5-6	CASSLVGQGTYEQYF	TGTGCCAGCAGCTTGGTGGGACAGGGGACCTACGAGCAGTACTTC
TRBJ1-5	NA	NA	TRBV7-8	CASSLDPGRQPQHF	TGTGCCAGCAGCTTAGACCCAGGGCGGCAGCCCCAGCATTTT
TRBJ1-3	NA	NA	TRBV11-3	CASSLGVGGSSGNTIYF	TGTGCCAGCAGCTTAGGAGTTGGGGGATCCTCTGGAAACACCATATATTTT
TRBJ2-3	NA	NA	TRBV6-6	CASSRADTQYF	TGTGCCAGCTCTCGAGCAGATACGCAGTATTTT
TRBJ2-2	NA	TRBD2	TRBV11-2	CASSPRGGNTGELFF	TGTGCCAGCAGCCCCCGGGGGGGCAACACCGGGGAGCTGTTTTTT
TRBJ2-5	NA	NA	TRBV2	CASLHEGGARETQYF	TGTGCCAGCCTACATGAGGGGGGGGCCAGGGAGACCCAGTACTTC
TRBJ1-4	NA	NA	TRBV6-6	CASSYQDRGEKLFF	TGTGCCAGCAGTTACCAGGACCGGGGTGAAAAACTGTTTTTT
TRBJ1-1	NA	NA	TRBV7-2	CASSPRQYQNTEAFF	TGTGCCAGCAGCCCCCGACAGTACCAGAACACTGAAGCTTTCTTT
TRBJ2-5	NA	TRBD1	TRBV19	CASSIPLRQGLETQYF	TGTGCCAGTAGTATACCCCTCCGACAGGGATTGGAGACCCAGTACTTC
TRBJ2-7	once	TRBD1	TRBV6-1	CASSASLPGQGTYEQYF	TGTGCCAGCAGTGCCAGCCTCCCGGGACAGGGCACCTACGAGCAGTACTTC